Shown below are 10 T cell receptor beta chains from a single sample sequenced in a study of vaccination effects on CD4 cells after COVID-19. The repertoire was sequenced with immunoSEQ multiplex PCR; TCRdb's copy has only in-frame clones and lacks some. This sample yields approximately 70,000 clones, of which roughly 73% are seen a single time; about 5% belongs to the top ten. Sequencing was preceded by expansion of antigen-specific CD4+ T cells with viral peptide pools in the ViraFEST assay. Isolating CD4+ T cells followed approximately ten days of culture. Sometime from March through December 2020, the person acquired a SARS-CoV-2 infection that PCR confirmed. These TCRs are of unknown antigen specificity. Source: CD4+ T cells from PBMCs cultured with HIV peptides, taken before COVID-19 vaccination. Subset meaning: HIV-1 Nef peptide pool negative control/reference culture. All receptors come from a human donor who had a prior SARS-CoV-2 infection.

The rearrangement uses TRBV2 and TRBJ1-1; D unresolved. The CDR3 is 14 residues long. Trimming removed 6 bases at V and 3 bases at J, with 14 bases between. Per germline, CDR1 SNHLY and CDR2 FYNNEI. CDR3 sequence (DNA): TGTGCCAGCAGGAACCTCGACTGGGACACTGAAGCTTTCTTT. This translates into CASRNLDWDTEAFF.

This rearrangement joins TRBV9 to TRBJ2-5; 9 nucleotides agree with TRBD1. The CDR3 consists of 15 residues. J was trimmed by 2 bases and V by 0 bases; bases with no gene match: 2. The germline CDR1 and CDR2 sequences are SGDLS and YYNGEE. DNA for the CDR3: TGTGCCAGCAGCGTAGTGGGACAGGGACAAGAGACCCAGTACTTC. Protein sequence: CASSVVGQGQETQYF.

This chain uses TRBV5-4 with TRBJ2-1, with 9 bases fitting TRBD2. CDR3 length: 15 residues. Germline assignment: CDR1 SGHNT and CDR2 YYREEE (reference sequence). The V and J ends lost 0 bases and 3 bases, in that order; junction bases with no gene match: 1. The CDR3, as DNA: TGTGCCAGCAGCTTGGGTAGCGGGGGCTACAATGAGCAGTTCTTC. This gives the protein CASSLGSGGYNEQFF.

This sequence joins TRBV6-1 and TRBJ1-2, with 9 bases lining up with TRBD1. In germline, CDR1 is MNHNS, CDR2 SASEGT. The junction had 8 bases not matched to a gene; V was cut back by 4 bases and J by 5 bases. This CDR3 comprises 15 residues. The CDR3 DNA sequence: TGTGCCAGCAGTGCAGCCGGGACAGGGATATATGGCTACACCTTC. Translated: CASSAAGTGIYGYTF.

The genes are TRBV6-6 and TRBJ2-4; TRBD1 might be the D (6 bases). V was pared by 5 bases and J by 1 base, with 12 bases between. The germline V gene has CDR1 MNHNY and CDR2 SVGAGI (reference sequence). The CDR3 loop spans 15 amino acids. CDR3 nucleotide sequence: TGTGCCAGCAGTCCAGGGGAACTCGCCAAAAACATTCAGTACTTC. This encodes CASSPGELAKNIQYF.

This clone was counted between two and nine times. The V and J genes are TRBV4-2 and TRBJ2-7, with a tentative D call TRBD2 (6 bases). The germline CDR1 and CDR2 sequences are LGHNA and YNFKEQ. This CDR3 has 13 amino acids. Trimming cost V 6 bases and J 7 bases, with 16 bases left between them. As DNA, the CDR3 is TGTGCCAGCAGTGGGGGACCAAGCGGGGAGCAGTACTTC. Protein sequence: CASSGGPSGEQYF.

V gene TRBV5-1 combines with J gene TRBJ1-1, with 8 bases aligning to TRBD1. Germline-derived CDR1 and CDR2 are SGHRS and YFSETQ. The V segment lost 0 bases and the J segment 4 bases; nucleotides outside the gene matches: 5. The CDR3 has 15 amino acids. The DNA for the CDR3 is TGCGCCAGCAGCTTGGACCCAGGGGGCCCCACTGAAGCTTTCTTT. This encodes CASSLDPGGPTEAFF.

The chain carries TRBV6-5 and TRBJ2-7; possible D gene TRBD1, 5 bases. The CDR3 has 14 amino acids. Germline-derived CDR1 and CDR2 are MNHEY and SVGAGI. Trimming stripped 0 bases from V and 5 bases from J, with 11 bases between. For the CDR3, the DNA is TGTGCCAGCAGTTACTCTCAGGGCGGCCACGAGCAGTACTTC. Its translation is CASSYSQGGHEQYF.

The V call is TRBV5-6, the J call TRBJ1-3, with no clear D. Germline lookup yields CDR1 SGHDT and CDR2 YYEEEE. Trimming removed 2 bases from V and 8 bases from J, with 20 bases in between. The CDR3 is 16 amino acids. The CDR3 region has the DNA TGTGCCAGCAGCTTTTCCCCCAAGATATCCGGCCACACCATATATTTT. Translation: CASSFSPKISGHTIYF.

The rearrangement uses TRBV27 and TRBJ2-2; 15 bases fit TRBD2. The V and J ends lost 5 bases and 1 base, in that order; junction bases with no gene match: 8. The germline CDR1 and CDR2 sequences are MNHEY and SMNVEV (reference sequence). The CDR3 is 19 amino acids. Here the CDR3 DNA reads TGTGCCAGCAGTCTAAGGACTAGCGGGAGGGCCTTGAACACCGGGGAGCTGTTTTTT. Its protein product is CASSLRTSGRALNTGELFF.